Sequencing of this T cell receptor (beta chain) was carried out in a study of early T cells in non-severe SARS-CoV-2 infection. CDR1 and CDR2 from the germline V gene are LGHDT and YNNKEL (reference sequence). V shed 3 bases and J 2 bases; nucleotides not matched to a gene: 6. The CDR3 loop spans 15 amino acids. A single record per CDR3 protein comes from TCRdb applying MiXCR to the 5' RACE reads. The sample includes approximately 65,000 distinct CDR3 sequences, roughly 13% of them seen just once. This clonotype appeared a few times. This chain uses TRBV3-1 with TRBJ1-2; 7 bases map to TRBD1. The sequence was collected from an adult who was a healthcare worker with PCR-confirmed SARS-CoV-2 infection or an uninfected control (not recorded which). The source material was whole blood. As DNA, the CDR3 is TGTGCCAGCAGCCACCCGGGACAGCGGAACTATGGCTACACCTTC. This sequence encodes CASSHPGQRNYGYTF.